One sample yielded the 23 T cell receptor beta chains listed below, sequenced in a study of cytomegalovirus exposure and HLA in healthy donors. Some clones are missing from TCRdb's copy, which holds only in-frame ones; the method was immunoSEQ multiplex PCR. The top ten hold approximately 1% of the sample, which has approximately 160,000 clones, approximately 96% seen once. Sequenced input: PBMCs. These receptors were collected from a woman between 18 and 30 years old in good health and CMV-seronegative.

The chain is built from TRBV18 and TRBJ2-2; 11 nucleotides line up with TRBD2. The CDR3 contains 17 residues. V gave up 2 bases and J gave up 0 bases; unmatched junction bases: 2. Germline loops: CDR1 KGHSH, CDR2 LQKENI. CDR3 sequence: CASSPSTSGANTGELFF. CDR3 nucleotide sequence: TGTGCCAGCTCACCATCGACTAGCGGGGCGAACACCGGGGAGCTGTTTTTT.

The chain couples TRBV10-3 to TRBJ2-7, with 7 bases aligning to TRBD1. V was clipped by 9 bases and J by 0 bases; unmatched bases: 5. The germline V gene has CDR1 ENHRY and CDR2 SYGVKD. The CDR3 sequence is 13 residues long. The CDR3 DNA reads TGTGCCATGAGGGACAGCCTCTCCTACGAGCAGTACTTC. Translating gives CAMRDSLSYEQYF.

This chain uses TRBV4-3 with TRBJ2-5, with TRBD2 matching 10 bases. Germline-derived CDR1 and CDR2 are LGHNA and YSLEER. The CDR3 has 14 amino acids. Unmatched junction bases numbered 2, after V lost 4 bases and J lost 3 bases. The CDR3 reads CASSRLAGEETQYF. The CDR3, as DNA: TGCGCCAGCAGCCGTCTAGCGGGGGAAGAGACCCAGTACTTC.

The chain is built from TRBV7-2 and TRBJ1-3; D is undetermined. This CDR3 comprises 17 residues. V lost 6 bases, J lost 6 bases, and 24 bases lay in between. Germline assignment: CDR1 SGHTA and CDR2 FQGNSA. CDR3: CASSQGDAGRQLNTIYF. The CDR3 nucleotides read TGTGCCAGCAGTCAAGGCGATGCGGGCAGGCAGCTAAACACCATATATTTT.

The chain couples TRBV9 to TRBJ1-1, with 10 bases identical to TRBD1. There are 17 residues in the CDR3. With V trimmed by 3 bases and J by 0 bases, 8 bases remained unmatched. CDR1 is SGDLS and CDR2 is YYNGEE in the germline V gene. The CDR3 spells CASSEGQGEGMNTEAFF. DNA of the CDR3: TGTGCCAGCAGCGAAGGACAGGGGGAAGGTATGAACACTGAAGCTTTCTTT.

The genes are TRBV5-1 and TRBJ2-5, with D perhaps matching TRBD2 (6 bases). There are 14 residues in the CDR3. Trimming stripped 7 bases from V and 1 base from J, with 14 bases between. Germline V gene lookup returns CDR1 SGHRS and CDR2 YFSETQ. The CDR3 region has the DNA TGCGCCAGCGGTCACGGGGGAGGCCAAGAGACCCAGTACTTC. Its protein is CASGHGGGQETQYF.

The rearrangement links TRBV6-6 to TRBJ1-5, with no clear D. The length of the CDR3 is 14 residues. Trimming pared 6 bases from V and 3 bases from J, leaving 12 bases between. The germline V gene has CDR1 MNHNY and CDR2 SVGAGI (reference sequence). The CDR3 protein is CASSPGAPNQPQHF. The CDR3 region has the DNA TGTGCCAGCAGCCCGGGTGCTCCCAATCAGCCCCAGCATTTT.

The genes are TRBV19 and TRBJ1-6, with 7 bases fitting TRBD1. The ends lost 5 bases at V and 7 bases at J; junction bases unmatched: 11. The CDR3 is made up of 16 amino acids. The germline CDR1 and CDR2 sequences are LNHDA and SQIVND (reference sequence). In DNA form, the CDR3 reads TGTGCCAGTAGTTACCGGGACAGCTTGTCGAATTCACCCCTCCACTTT. Translated: CASSYRDSLSNSPLHF.

J is TRBJ2-2 and V is TRBV7-9; D might be TRBD2 (5 bases). Trimming shortened V by 5 bases and J by 4 bases, and 17 bases separated the two germline ends. The V gene's germline CDR1 is SEHNR and CDR2 FQNEAQ (reference sequence). The CDR3 covers 16 residues. CDR3 coding DNA: TGTGCCAGCAGCCGAGGAGCTAGCTGGGGCACCGGGGAGCTGTTTTTT. It yields the protein CASSRGASWGTGELFF.

V usage is TRBV7-6 and J usage is TRBJ1-1; 9 bases are shared with TRBD1. CDR3 size: 13 residues. In germline, CDR1 is SGHVS, CDR2 FNYEAQ. J was trimmed by 9 bases and V by 1 base; bases with no gene match: 3. The CDR3 bases are TGTGCCAGCAGCTTAGGGGGGACAGGGCAAGCTTTCTTT. Translation gives CASSLGGTGQAFF.

This chain joins TRBV30 and TRBJ1-5, with D possibly being TRBD1 (6 bases). The CDR3 covers 13 residues. Germline loops: CDR1 GTSNPN, CDR2 SVGIG (reference sequence). V lost 0 bases to trimming and J lost 6 bases, with 9 bases between them. CDR3 DNA: TGTGCCTGGAGTGTACAGGGTAGTCAGCCCCAGCATTTT. Its protein product is CAWSVQGSQPQHF.

The chain recombines TRBV27 with TRBJ2-1; 7 nucleotides match TRBD1. The CDR3 contains 17 residues. CDR1 is MNHEY, CDR2 SMNVEV, per germline (reference sequence). V dropped 3 bases and J dropped 8; count of bases not matched to a gene: 16. As DNA, the CDR3 is TGTGCCAGCAGTTTCCGAGGGGACAGTGCTTTGGGCTATGAGCAGTTCTTC. Translating gives CASSFRGDSALGYEQFF.

This rearrangement joins TRBV19 to TRBJ2-2; TRBD1 agrees at 7 bases. Germline V gives CDR1 LNHDA, CDR2 SQIVND (reference sequence). With V trimmed by 3 bases and J by 7 bases, 14 bases remained unmatched. This CDR3 has 17 amino acids. In nucleotides, the CDR3 is TGTGCCAGTAGTATCGGAGTGCGGACAGGAGGAAACGGGGAGCTGTTTTTT. The encoded protein is CASSIGVRTGGNGELFF.

The chain is built from TRBV6-5 and TRBJ2-3; possibly TRBD1 for D (6 bases). The V and J ends lost 6 bases and 0 bases respectively, with 10 bases between them. Germline CDR1 MNHEY, CDR2 SVGAGI. The CDR3 extends over 14 amino acids. The CDR3 DNA reads as TGTGCCAGCAGCTTCGGACAGAGCACAGATACGCAGTATTTT. It translates to CASSFGQSTDTQYF.

The rearrangement links TRBV12-5 to TRBJ1-3; possibly TRBD1 for D (5 bases). This CDR3 is 14 amino acids long. The germline CDR1 and CDR2 sequences are LGHNT and FRNRAP. The ends were cut back, 3 bases at V and 1 base at J, with 7 bases in the middle. CDR3 bases: TGTGCTAGTGGTTTCACAGGATCTGGAAACACCATATATTTT. Its translation is CASGFTGSGNTIYF.

The J gene is TRBJ1-1, the V gene TRBV10-3; D may be TRBD1 (6 bases). V was cut by 2 bases and J by 0 bases, with 7 bases left in between. The CDR3 runs to 14 residues. Germline CDR1 reads ENHRY; CDR2 reads SYGVKD. CDR3 bases: TGTGCCATCAGTGAGACAGGGATGAACACTGAAGCTTTCTTT. Its protein product is CAISETGMNTEAFF.

The rearrangement links TRBV10-1 to TRBJ1-1; possible D gene TRBD1, 6 bases. The germline V gene has CDR1 WNHNN and CDR2 SYGVQD (reference sequence). With 4 bases removed from V and 2 bases from J, the gap between germline ends came to 11 bases. The CDR3 extends over 14 amino acids. Written as DNA, the CDR3 is TGCGCCAGCAGTGGGCAGGGGCGTAACACTGAAGCTTTCTTT. This sequence encodes CASSGQGRNTEAFF.

J is TRBJ2-7 and V is TRBV9; 7 bases map to TRBD1. CDR3 length: 15 amino acids. V gave up 0 bases and J gave up 2 bases; unmatched junction bases: 5. Germline CDR1 is SGDLS and CDR2 is YYNGEE. Here the CDR3 DNA reads TGTGCCAGCAGCGTAGGGACAGGCGAGACCTACGAGCAGTACTTC. This encodes CASSVGTGETYEQYF.

This chain connects TRBV21-1 to TRBJ1-6; the table's D call of TRBD1 was not tested on the DNA. TRBV21-1 is a pseudogene segment. The CDR3 contains 15 residues. The CDR3 DNA is TGTGCCAGCAGCAGCAGGGGGCCCTATAATTCACCCCTCCACTTT. Translation gives CASSSRGPYNSPLHF.

V usage is TRBV7-3 and J usage is TRBJ2-7, with 8 positions matching TRBD1. V was pared by 2 bases and J by 3 bases, with 3 bases of the junction left unmatched. CDR3 length equals 14 residues. CDR1 SGHTA and CDR2 FQGTGA come from the germline V gene. CDR3 in amino acids: CASSLAGGGYEQYF. In nucleotides, the CDR3 is TGTGCCAGCAGCTTAGCAGGGGGCGGCTACGAGCAGTACTTC.

V is TRBV5-1 and J is TRBJ1-1; a possible D gene is TRBD1 (5 bases). Trimming left V 2 bases short and J 10 bases short, with 15 bases between. The CDR3 has 13 amino acids. The germline CDR1 and CDR2 sequences are SGHRS and YFSETQ. The CDR3 coding sequence is TGCGCCAGCAGCTTAGACAGCCCTTCCCCAGCTTTCTTT. It encodes CASSLDSPSPAFF.

This chain joins TRBV4-3 and TRBJ2-3, with 8 nucleotides matching TRBD2. CDR1 and CDR2 (germline): LGHNA, YSLEER. CDR3 length: 17 amino acids. The V gene end was trimmed by 3 bases and the J gene end by 2 bases; junction bases not matched to a gene: 10. In DNA, the CDR3 is TGCGCCAGCAGCCACAAAGGGCCGACTAGCGCCACAGATACGCAGTATTTT. Encoded protein: CASSHKGPTSATDTQYF.

The J gene is TRBJ2-7, the V gene TRBV6-1; TRBD2 matches at 8 bases. The CDR3 runs 14 residues. CDR1 is MNHNS, CDR2 SASEGT, per germline. Trimming removed 7 bases from V and 4 bases from J; junction bases left unmatched: 9. The DNA for the CDR3 is TGTGCCAGCACTTTAGGTCTAGCGGGTTACGAGCAGTACTTC. This translates into CASTLGLAGYEQYF.